The 32 T cell receptor beta chains presented below share a single source sample, sequenced in a study of blood T cell repertoires in COVID-19. Clones were sequenced by immunoSEQ multiplex PCR, and TCRdb holds only the in-frame ones, with some missing. The sample has roughly 230,000 clones, approximately 77% seen once; the top ten hold 3.6%. The specimen was peripheral blood. The receptors come from a woman aged 80 or over with acute or convalescent COVID-19.

This clone was detected only once. This sequence joins TRBV7-9 and TRBJ1-3; weak D call: TRBD1 (6 bases). Germline V CDR1 and CDR2: SEHNR, FQNEAQ (reference sequence). V dropped 5 bases and J dropped 7 bases, with 21 bases sitting between them. The CDR3 has 16 amino acids. CDR3 sequence reads: CASSPFLGPGANTIYF. DNA of the CDR3: TGTGCCAGCAGCCCCTTCTTGGGCCCAGGGGCCAACACCATATATTTT.

The chain couples TRBV4-2 to TRBJ1-2, with 8 bases identical to TRBD1. This CDR3 spans 14 amino acids. Germline trimming cut 4 bases from V and 4 bases from J; bases unmatched to any gene: 5. CDR1 is LGHNA and CDR2 is YNFKEQ in the germline V gene. The CDR3 coding sequence is TGTGCCAGCAGCCCTTCGGGACAGGCCTATGGCTACACCTTC. This sequence encodes CASSPSGQAYGYTF.

The chain has TRBV3-1 (or the pseudogene TRBV3-2) and TRBJ2-5, with TRBD2 matching over 9 bases. Trimming cost V 6 bases and J 2 bases; bases outside gene matches: 4. Germline-derived CDR1 and CDR2 are LGHDT and YNNKEL (reference sequence). This CDR3 has 14 amino acids. The CDR3 loop reads CASRRLAAQETQYF. The DNA for the CDR3 is TGTGCCAGCAGAAGACTAGCGGCTCAAGAGACCCAGTACTTC.

This chain links TRBV2 with TRBJ1-1; possibly TRBD1 for D (5 bases). Germline V lookup: CDR1 SNHLY, CDR2 FYNNEI. CDR3 size: 11 residues. Trimming took off 2 bases at V and 11 bases at J, with 9 bases between the two ends. CDR3 sequence: CASSESGRAFF. The CDR3 DNA follows: TGTGCCAGCAGTGAATCAGGGAGGGCTTTCTTT.

The gene calls are TRBV3-1 (or the pseudogene TRBV3-2) and TRBJ1-1; 8 bases are shared with TRBD1. V lost 4 bases to trimming and J lost 7 bases; unmatched junction nucleotides: 5. This CDR3 comprises 13 residues. From germline, CDR1 is LGHDT and CDR2 YNNKEL (reference sequence). The chain's CDR3 is CASSRQGAIEAFF. The CDR3 bases are TGTGCCAGCAGCCGGCAGGGGGCAATTGAAGCTTTCTTT.

Note on this clone: This CDR3 is also generated by other DNA sequences in the sample. V gene TRBV6-5 combines with J gene TRBJ2-5, with D unclear. V shed 0 bases and J shed 1 base, with 6 bases lying between them. Looked up from germline, CDR1 is MNHEY and CDR2 is SVGAGI. This CDR3 has 14 residues. The CDR3 DNA reads TGTGCCAGCAGTTACTCTGGCGGCCAAGAGACCCAGTACTTC. Translated: CASSYSGGQETQYF.

This chain links TRBV19 with TRBJ2-6; D is uncertain. The V gene lost 6 bases and the J gene lost 0 bases, with 6 bases spanning the gap. The CDR3 totals 14 residues. CDR1 and CDR2 from the germline V gene are LNHDA and SQIVND (reference sequence). In DNA form, the CDR3 reads TGTGCCAGTAGGCAGTACTCTGGGGCCAACGTCCTGACTTTC. It is translated as CASRQYSGANVLTF.

This chain uses TRBV5-3 with TRBJ1-6; 7 bases are shared with TRBD1. TRBV5-3 counts as an open reading frame of uncertain function. CDR3 length equals 14 residues. The V segment lost 3 bases and the J segment 7 bases; nucleotides outside the gene matches: 4. CDR3 sequence (DNA): TGTGCCAGAAGCTGCGACAGGGAAAATTCACCCCTCCACTTT. This translates into CARSCDRENSPLHF.

The chain links TRBV11-2 to TRBJ1-1; no firm D call. CDR3 length: 14 residues. CDR1 and CDR2 (germline): SGHAT, FQNNGV. V lost 5 bases, J lost 7 bases, and 17 bases lay in between. CDR3 protein: CASSPRAGTGEAFF. DNA of the CDR3: TGTGCCAGCAGCCCTCGCGCGGGTACGGGTGAAGCTTTCTTT.

J is TRBJ2-7 and V is TRBV14; D perhaps matches TRBD1 (6 bases). The germline gives CDR1 SGHDN, CDR2 FVKESK. With 3 bases removed from V and 2 bases from J, the gap between germline ends came to 11 bases. The CDR3 totals 14 residues. In DNA form, the CDR3 reads TGTGCCAGCAGCCAGGTCGGACAGACCTACGAGCAGTACTTC. Translated, it gives CASSQVGQTYEQYF.

V and J are TRBV6-5 and TRBJ2-5; the D is unclear. The CDR3 contains 11 residues. Germline CDR1 is MNHEY and CDR2 is SVGAGI. The V and J ends lost 6 bases and 5 bases respectively, with 7 bases between them. This chain's CDR3 is CASRLIETQYF. The CDR3 DNA reads as TGTGCCAGCAGACTAATTGAGACCCAGTACTTC.

The rearrangement links TRBV2 to TRBJ2-1, with 10 bases lining up with TRBD2. The V and J ends lost 1 base and 7 bases, in that order; junction bases with no gene match: 1. CDR1 SNHLY and CDR2 FYNNEI come from the germline V gene. The CDR3 consists of 14 residues. The CDR3 is CASSEGLAGNEQFF. The CDR3 nucleotides are TGTGCCAGCAGTGAAGGACTAGCGGGTAATGAGCAGTTCTTC. The complete variable domain, with remaining parts taken from reference TRBV2 and TRBJ2-1, reads EPEVTQTPSHQVTQMGQEVILRCVPISNHLYFYWYRQILGQKVEFLVSFYNNEISEKSEIFDDQFSVERPDGSNFTLKIRSTKLEDSAMYFCASSEGLAGNEQFFGPGTRLTVL.

The rearrangement links TRBV4-2 to TRBJ1-2; 10 bases align to TRBD1. Germline loops: CDR1 LGHNA, CDR2 YNFKEQ. The CDR3 runs 14 residues. V lost 4 bases to trimming and J lost 6 bases; unmatched junction nucleotides: 5. CDR3 in DNA: TGTGCCAGCAGCCCGACAGGGGGCAGGGATGGCTACACCTTC. Its translation is CASSPTGGRDGYTF.

The V gene is TRBV9, the J gene TRBJ2-1; D not resolved. The germline CDR1 and CDR2 sequences are SGDLS and YYNGEE. The V end lost 0 bases, the J end lost 4 bases, and 17 bases lay between the germline ends. This CDR3 has 17 amino acids. CDR3 residues: CASSVGSVSGLYNEQFF. CDR3 DNA sequence: TGTGCCAGCAGCGTAGGATCGGTGTCAGGATTATACAATGAGCAGTTCTTC. The full variable domain, with the rest looked up from reference TRBV9 and TRBJ2-1, is DSGVTQTPKHLITATGQRVTLRCSPRSGDLSVYWYQQSLDQGLQFLIQYYNGEERAKGNILERFSAQQFPDLHSELNLSSLELGDSALYFCASSVGSVSGLYNEQFFGPGTRLTVL.

V and J are TRBV5-1 and TRBJ2-5; the D gene is possibly TRBD2 (6 bases). The CDR3 loop spans 15 amino acids. CDR1 and CDR2 (germline): SGHRS, YFSETQ. The ends were cut back, 0 bases at V and 3 bases at J, with 12 bases in the middle. CDR3 DNA sequence: TGCGCCAGCAGCTTGGGGGCGGGGATCGAAGAGACCCAGTACTTC. It encodes CASSLGAGIEETQYF.

The rearrangement uses TRBV4-1 and TRBJ2-5; the match to TRBD2 covers 10 bases. Germline-derived CDR1 and CDR2 are MGHRA and YSYEKL. V gave up 6 bases and J gave up 9 bases; unmatched junction bases: 13. The length of the CDR3 is 15 residues. The CDR3 nucleotides read TGCGCCAGCAGTAAAGAGCGGGGGGGCCTAGCGGCCCAGTACTTC. Translating gives CASSKERGGLAAQYF.

V usage is TRBV2 and J usage is TRBJ2-1; D might be TRBD1 (6 bases). The CDR3 consists of 14 residues. Germline loops: CDR1 SNHLY, CDR2 FYNNEI. Trimming removed 8 bases from V and 5 bases from J, with 16 bases in between. Written as DNA, the CDR3 is TGTGCCAGCGGACCCGGGACACCTGACAATGAGCAGTTCTTC. Amino acids: CASGPGTPDNEQFF.

The chain combines TRBV7-3 with TRBJ2-3; 8 nucleotides line up with TRBD2. V trimming: 3 bases; J trimming: 2 bases; junction bases outside the gene matches: 7. The CDR3 has 16 residues. Germline V gene data show CDR1 as SGHTA and CDR2 as FQGTGA. The CDR3 spells CASSLGGGTFTDTQYF. The CDR3 DNA is TGTGCCAGCAGCTTGGGCGGGGGGACCTTCACAGATACGCAGTATTTT.

The chain combines TRBV9 with TRBJ2-1; 7 bases line up with TRBD1. CDR1 is SGDLS, CDR2 YYNGEE, per germline. After removal of 0 bases from V and 4 bases from J, the junction contained 4 bases not matched to a gene. The CDR3 spans 15 residues. The CDR3 region is CASSVDRGRYNEQFF. The CDR3 DNA follows: TGTGCCAGCAGCGTAGACAGGGGCAGGTACAATGAGCAGTTCTTC.

The gene calls are TRBV20-1 and TRBJ1-1, with 8 bases that match TRBD1. V lost 3 bases, J lost 3 bases, and 9 bases stayed unmatched. This CDR3 region has 15 residues. Germline loops: CDR1 DFQATT, CDR2 SNEGSKA (reference sequence). The CDR3 DNA is TGCAGTGCTAGTTTTTCAGGGGGCGCGGACACTGAAGCTTTCTTT. It yields the protein CSASFSGGADTEAFF.

The chain has TRBV19 and TRBJ2-2; TRBD2 matches at 12 bases. V lost 6 bases and J lost 5; bases outside the gene matches: 13. Germline CDR1 is LNHDA and CDR2 is SQIVND (reference sequence). The CDR3 has 18 residues. In nucleotides, the CDR3 is TGTGCCAGTAGCCCCTGGCTAGCGGGGGGGCCGGGGACCGGGGAGCTGTTTTTT. It yields the protein CASSPWLAGGPGTGELFF.

The chain has TRBV28 and TRBJ1-2; maybe TRBD1 (6 bases). This CDR3 is 13 amino acids long. Germline loops: CDR1 MDHEN, CDR2 SYDVKM. Deletions cut 5 bases from V and 4 bases from J, with 11 bases between. In DNA form, the CDR3 reads TGTGCCAGCAGTCGACAGGAGATCTATGGCTACACCTTC. It translates to CASSRQEIYGYTF.

This chain connects TRBV6-5 to TRBJ1-2, with 7 positions matching TRBD1. Unmatched junction bases numbered 10, after V lost 7 bases and J lost 5 bases. Germline V gene data show CDR1 as MNHEY and CDR2 as SVGAGI. The CDR3 consists of 14 residues. In DNA, the CDR3 is TGTGCCAGCACCCCGGGACAGAACTTTTATGGCTACACCTTC. Protein product: CASTPGQNFYGYTF.

The rearrangement joins TRBV7-9 to TRBJ2-7; possibly TRBD2 for D (6 bases). This CDR3 is built from 14 residues. Germline values: CDR1 SEHNR, CDR2 FQNEAQ (reference sequence). Trimming removed 5 bases from V and 0 bases from J, with 11 bases in between. CDR3 in amino acids: CASSRDGSSYEQYF. The CDR3, as DNA: TGTGCCAGCAGCCGGGACGGGAGCTCCTACGAGCAGTACTTC.

The chain recombines TRBV4-2 with TRBJ2-7; D is undetermined. The germline V and J ends were trimmed by 4 bases and 7 bases, with 17 bases remaining between them. Germline-derived CDR1 and CDR2 are LGHNA and YNFKEQ. This CDR3 spans 14 amino acids. In DNA form, the CDR3 reads TGTGCCAGCAGCCCTCCAACGACCCCGAGGGAGCAGTACTTC. It is translated as CASSPPTTPREQYF.

This chain links TRBV11-1 with TRBJ2-2, with D maybe TRBD2 (5 bases). Germline CDR1 and CDR2: SGHAT and FQDESV (reference sequence). V dropped 7 bases and J dropped 2 bases, with 11 bases sitting between them. The CDR3 is made up of 14 amino acids. CDR3 protein: CASKQTINTGELFF. CDR3 DNA: TGTGCCAGCAAACAGACTATAAACACCGGGGAGCTGTTTTTT.

The V and J genes are TRBV24-1 and TRBJ2-3, with D tentatively TRBD1 (6 bases). V was cut by 3 bases and J by 0 bases, with 24 bases left in between. The CDR3 sequence is 20 residues long. Germline CDR1 and CDR2: KGHDR and SFDVKD. CDR3 nucleotides: TGTGCCACCAGTGATACTACCCAGGGGCACCTTTTTTCTAGCACAGATACGCAGTATTTT. Residues: CATSDTTQGHLFSSTDTQYF.

This clone was observed a single time. The chain has TRBV12-5 and TRBJ2-3; TRBD1 agrees at 7 bases. The junction had 11 bases not matched to a gene; V was cut back by 4 bases and J by 4 bases. There are 16 residues in the CDR3. Germline lookup yields CDR1 LGHNT and CDR2 FRNRAP. The CDR3 DNA sequence: TGTGCTAGTGGTTCAGCGGACAGGATGGGTGCAGATACGCAGTATTTT. It is translated as CASGSADRMGADTQYF.

V is TRBV5-4 and J is TRBJ2-3; 8 bases agree with TRBD2. CDR3 length: 15 amino acids. The germline gives CDR1 SGHNT, CDR2 YYREEE (reference sequence). The trim removed 2 bases at V and 5 bases at J, leaving 7 bases unmatched. For the CDR3, the DNA is TGTGCCAGCAGCTTAAACGGGGGGGCCGTAGATACGCAGTATTTT. Amino acids: CASSLNGGAVDTQYF.

The rearrangement links TRBV19 to TRBJ1-1; TRBD1 is a possible D gene (5 bases). The CDR3 has 15 residues. Germline V lookup: CDR1 LNHDA, CDR2 SQIVND (reference sequence). V was trimmed by 0 bases and J by 6 bases, leaving 14 bases between them. The CDR3 DNA follows: TGTGCCAGTAGTATAGAGTCCAGGAGGGGCGCTGAAGCTTTCTTT. This gives the protein CASSIESRRGAEAFF.

The chain has TRBV2 and TRBJ1-2; possible D gene TRBD1, 6 bases. Trimming removed 1 base from V and 7 bases from J, with 13 bases in between. The CDR3 is 14 residues long. Germline V gene data show CDR1 as SNHLY and CDR2 as FYNNEI. CDR3 nucleotides: TGTGCCAGCAGTGAAGGGCGGGGGCAGAGTGGCTACACCTTC. Protein sequence: CASSEGRGQSGYTF.

The genes are TRBV12-3 or TRBV12-4 and TRBJ1-2; a possible D gene is TRBD1 (6 bases). V was shortened by 4 bases and J by 5 bases, with 11 bases between the two germline ends. The CDR3 is made up of 13 amino acids. Here the CDR3 reads CASSSGQGYGYTF. The CDR3 nucleotides are TGTGCCAGCAGTTCGGGGCAGGGGTATGGCTACACCTTC.